These T cell receptor beta chains were read from a single sample in a study of T-cell reconstitution after alpha-beta-depleted transplantation in children. TCRdb analysed the PCR reads with MiXCR anew, one entry per CDR3 protein. The sample yields 200,000 to 250,000 distinct CDR3 sequences, about 8.4% seen once. The starting material was PBMCs, mostly from graft donor cells, obtained 360 days after TCRalphabeta/CD19-depleted stem cell transplant. Receptors originate from a male patient aged 2 to 9 who had a stem cell transplant for acute myeloid leukemia, so the T cells may come from the graft donor. Both conserved end residues are part of each CDR3. A D gene is named only where the DNA matches it firmly. Clone size is given for some rows only: seen once, a few or many times, or a class if the clone is expanded.

d_call j_call v_call cdr3_length clone_size cdr3_nt cdr3_aa
TRBD2 TRBJ2-1 TRBV5-6 17 many TGTGCCAGCAGCTTGGGACTAGCGCCCGAGCTATACAATGAGCAGTTCTTC CASSLGLAPELYNEQFF
TRBD2 TRBJ2-7 TRBV20-1 17 few TGCAGTGCTAGAGATGGCAGAGGTAGCGGGAGGGCCCACGAGCAGTACTTC CSARDGRGSGRAHEQYF
TRBD1 TRBJ2-4 TRBV28 17 NA TGTGCCAGCAGTGGTAGCCTCCCGAGGGGGCTGGATAACATTCAGTACTTC CASSGSLPRGLDNIQYF
TRBD2 TRBJ2-7 TRBV7-2 17 NA TGTGCCAGCAGCCCGCAGGGGGCCCTAGCGGGGGGCTACGAGCAGTACTTC CASSPQGALAGGYEQYF
TRBD1 TRBJ1-4 TRBV29-1 12 few TGCAGCGGACAGGACAGGGTAGAAAAACTGTTTTTT CSGQDRVEKLFF
NA TRBJ2-1 TRBV7-6 16 many TGTGCCAGCAGCTTCTCCGGGACACAACCCTACAATGAGCAGTTCTTC CASSFSGTQPYNEQFF
TRBD2 TRBJ2-3 TRBV12-3/TRBV12-4 16 few TGTGCCAGCAGCATCCCGAACGGGAGCGGGAGAGATACGCAGTATTTT CASSIPNGSGRDTQYF
NA TRBJ2-1 TRBV5-1 21 few TGCGCCAGCAGCTTGCTAAGGGACACCCGCGGCGGTTTACTACACTACAATGAGCAGTTCTTC CASSLLRDTRGGLLHYNEQFF
TRBD2 TRBJ2-7 TRBV27 15 once TGTGCCAGCAGACTCGAGGGACTAGCGTCCCGCGAGCAGTACTTC CASRLEGLASREQYF
NA TRBJ2-1 TRBV14 13 NA TGTGCCAGCAGCCCTCACATAGACAATGAGCAGTTCTTC CASSPHIDNEQFF
TRBD2 TRBJ2-4 TRBV7-9 16 many TGTGCCAGGATGGCTAGCGGGGTCTTAGCCAAAAACATTCAGTACTTC CARMASGVLAKNIQYF
NA TRBJ2-1 TRBV28 13 few TGTGCCAGCAGTTTCCCCCCAGCAGATGAGCAGTTCTTC CASSFPPADEQFF
NA TRBJ2-1 TRBV12-3/TRBV12-4 19 NA TGTGCCTTCAGTTTAGACGGGAGAGTGGTGATTAGCTCCTACAATGAGCAGTTCTTC CAFSLDGRVVISSYNEQFF
TRBD1 TRBJ2-7 TRBV4-3 14 many TGCGCCAGCAGCCAGGGACAGGGGACCTACGAGCAGTACTTC CASSQGQGTYEQYF
NA TRBJ1-6 TRBV6-5 14 few TGTGCCAGCAGTTACGAAGGGGTCGATTCACCCCTCCACTTT CASSYEGVDSPLHF
NA TRBJ2-7 TRBV4-3 15 few TGCGCCAGCAGCCAAGAAGCCCAGGGGATCTACGAGCAGTACTTC CASSQEAQGIYEQYF
NA TRBJ1-3 TRBV12-3/TRBV12-4 17 many TGTGCCAGCAGTTTAAGAAGAATAGGTATTGACGGAAACACCATATATTTT CASSLRRIGIDGNTIYF
NA TRBJ1-5 TRBV4-3 16 few TGCGCCAGCAGCCAAGACCCAGACAGGCCAAATCAGCCCCAGCATTTT CASSQDPDRPNQPQHF